This T cell receptor beta chain was sequenced for a study of post-analysis software for immune sequencing data. The wider study: Some patients lacked subtype; others had relapsing-remitting, secondary progressive or progressive-relapsing disease. Study results and limitations: Samples made in the same batch grouped tightly together by F measure. TRBV5-6, TRBV5-1 and TRBV20-1 were among five TRBV segments more frequent in patients than controls. Relative to controls, patients with multiple sclerosis showed significantly lower normalized Chao1 diversity.

As regards this clonotype: Antigen specificity is unknown. At one boundary the junction diverges from the germline segment, which might be a read error.

The CDR3 has 11 amino acids. Germline assignment: CDR1 SQVTM and CDR2 ANQGSEA. Researchers reported that TCR beta cDNA libraries carried unique molecular identifiers. Once about 0.85 to 11 million T cells were used, roughly 0.5 million cDNA molecules resulted. TCRdb passed the PCR reads through MiXCR, listing each CDR3 protein once. Among 750,000 to 950,000 distinct CDR3 sequences, roughly 58% were seen once, and the ten largest hold approximately 4.3%. The chain links TRBV29-1 to TRBJ1-3; D gene ambiguous. The sequenced sample was blood. This receptor was obtained from a girl aged 10 to 17 with multiple sclerosis. CDR3 in amino acids: CSVDTGNTIYF. The CDR3 DNA sequence: TGCAGCGTTGATACTGGGAACACCATATATTTT. The complete variable domain, with remaining parts taken from reference TRBV29-1 and TRBJ1-3, reads SAVISQKPSRDICQRGTSLTIQCQVDSQVTMMFWYRQQPGQSLTLIATANQGSEATYESGFVIDKFPISRPNLTFSTLTVSNMSPEDSSIYLCSVDTGNTIYFGEGSWLTVV.